A single sample is the source of the 28 T cell receptor beta chains below, sequenced in a study of T cells expressing NK-cell markers. TCRdb re-called the 5' RACE reads, yielding one record per CDR3 amino acid sequence without DNA. The repertoire table contains 500,000 to 700,000 distinct CDR3 sequences. Sequencing was performed on blood T cells: a sorted CD56 or NKG2C T cell subset, CD4+ or CD8+ T cells, or bulk PBMC T cells (not recorded which). These receptors were obtained from a man aged 18 to 35 in good health.

The chain recombines TRBV29-1 with TRBJ2-7; the TCRdb D gene call, TRBD1, has no DNA to confirm it. The CDR3 has 14 amino acids. Germline V CDR1 and CDR2: SQVTM, ANQGSEA. CDR3 residues: CSVAATGVGYEQYF.

This chain uses TRBV2 with TRBJ2-5; TCRdb designates TRBD2, a call that cannot be tested without DNA. Germline V gene lookup returns CDR1 SNHLY and CDR2 FYNNEI. This CDR3 is 17 amino acids long. CDR3 sequence: CASSEVRLAGGQETQYF.

The chain has TRBV4-2 and TRBJ2-1; TCRdb indicates TRBD1, and absent DNA this call remains unverified. The CDR3 totals 17 residues. CDR1 is LGHNA and CDR2 is YNFKEQ in the germline V gene. CDR3 protein: CASSQATGTGGYNEQFF.

J is TRBJ2-7 and V is TRBV20-1; there is no DNA to check the TCRdb D call of TRBD1. This CDR3 has 13 residues. Germline CDR1 and CDR2: DFQATT and SNEGSKA (reference sequence). CDR3 protein: CSAPGRDRLEQYF.

V is TRBV9 and J is TRBJ2-1; the D call of TRBD1 rests on TCRdb alone, since no DNA is present to check it. Germline V lookup: CDR1 SGDLS, CDR2 YYNGEE. The CDR3 consists of 15 residues. The CDR3: CASSVGRGWYNEQFF.

This chain joins TRBV29-1 and TRBJ2-7; TCRdb's assignment of TRBD2 cannot be checked, as there is no DNA. Germline values: CDR1 SQVTM, CDR2 ANQGSEA. The length of the CDR3 is 14 residues. The chain's CDR3 is CSVGLEGGPYEQYF.

This chain joins TRBV6-1 and TRBJ2-3; the TCRdb D gene call, TRBD1, has no DNA to confirm it. Germline-derived CDR1 and CDR2 are MNHNS and SASEGT. The CDR3 has 15 residues. This chain's CDR3 is CASSVTGGGPDTQYF.

The rearrangement links TRBV7-2 to TRBJ1-4; there is no DNA to check the TCRdb D call of TRBD1. The CDR3 runs 16 residues. Per the germline V gene, CDR1 is SGHTA and CDR2 is FQGNSA. The chain's CDR3 is CASSLAAGTDNEKLFF.

The rearrangement joins TRBV10-3 to TRBJ2-1; TCRdb lists TRBD1, though no DNA is available to test this call. Germline V gene sequence: CDR1 ENHRY, CDR2 SYGVKD. The CDR3 sequence is 15 residues long. The CDR3 sequence: CAISQPGTGNNEQFF.

The CDR3 sequence is CASSYSTGLGSGYTF. V and J are TRBV6-5 and TRBJ1-2. Germline CDR1 is MNHEY and CDR2 is SVGAGI. The CDR3 consists of 15 residues.

This rearrangement joins TRBV29-1 to TRBJ2-3; TCRdb names TRBD1, which stays unverified in the absence of DNA. This CDR3 spans 14 amino acids. CDR1 and CDR2 from the germline V gene are SQVTM and ANQGSEA. CDR3: CSGGGADPLHTQYF.

The V call is TRBV7-9, the J call TRBJ2-5; TCRdb's assignment of TRBD1 cannot be checked, as there is no DNA. The CDR3 consists of 15 residues. The germline CDR1 and CDR2 sequences are SEHNR and FQNEAQ (reference sequence). The CDR3 sequence is CASNRGGPGRETQYF. The variable domain in full, with the rest retrieved from reference TRBV7-9 and TRBJ2-5, is DTGVSQNPRHKITKRGQNVTFRCDPISEHNRLYWYRQTLGQGPEFLTYFQNEAQLEKSRLLSDRFSAERPKGSFSTLEIQRTEQGDSAMYLCASNRGGPGRETQYFGPGTRLLVL.

The chain uses TRBV7-2 and TRBJ2-3; TCRdb lists TRBD1, though no DNA is available to test this call. Germline V lookup: CDR1 SGHTA, CDR2 FQGNSA. The CDR3 loop spans 17 amino acids. This CDR3 is CASSSWWTGVIADTQYF.

V gene TRBV10-3 combines with J gene TRBJ2-3; lacking DNA, the TRBD2 call made by TCRdb goes unchecked. Germline-derived CDR1 and CDR2 are ENHRY and SYGVKD. The CDR3 has 14 residues. The CDR3 here is CAISGGGNTDTQYF.

This chain joins TRBV10-3 and TRBJ2-1; TCRdb names TRBD1, which stays unverified in the absence of DNA. The CDR3 contains 14 residues. Germline CDR1 is ENHRY and CDR2 is SYGVKD. This CDR3 reads CAISDGTPTNEQFF.

V gene TRBV7-9 combines with J gene TRBJ2-6; TCRdb designates TRBD2, a call that cannot be tested without DNA. The germline V gene encodes CDR1 SEHNR and CDR2 FQNEAQ (reference sequence). The CDR3 extends over 14 amino acids. Here the CDR3 reads CASSSSGGANVLTF.

The genes are TRBV5-6 and TRBJ2-7. Germline values: CDR1 SGHDT, CDR2 YYEEEE. CDR3 length: 11 amino acids. CDR3 protein: CASSLDIEQYF.

The chain employs TRBV5-1 and TRBJ2-3. The CDR3 totals 13 residues. Germline CDR1 is SGHRS and CDR2 is YFSETQ. The CDR3 is CASSLWSTDTQYF.

This rearrangement joins TRBV7-6 to TRBJ2-1; the D call from TCRdb, TRBD2, cannot be confirmed without DNA. Germline CDR1 SGHVS, CDR2 FNYEAQ. The CDR3 consists of 15 residues. The CDR3 protein is CASSLGGGMDNEQFF.

The chain recombines TRBV20-1 with TRBJ1-5. From germline, CDR1 is DFQATT and CDR2 SNEGSKA (reference sequence). This CDR3 contains 16 residues. The CDR3 region is CSATELSGSYNQPQHF.

This chain uses TRBV7-2 with TRBJ1-1; TCRdb names TRBD1, which stays unverified in the absence of DNA. CDR3 size: 14 residues. Germline V CDR1 and CDR2: SGHTA, FQGNSA. CDR3 residues: CAGKRTGAGTEAFF.

CDR3 in amino acids: CASSLDGRQPQHF. This chain uses TRBV4-2 with TRBJ1-5. The CDR3 covers 13 residues. In germline, CDR1 is LGHNA, CDR2 YNFKEQ.

V is TRBV12-3 or TRBV12-4 and J is TRBJ2-3; TCRdb reports TRBD1, a call that lacks DNA to check it against. CDR3 size: 18 residues. CDR3 sequence reads: CASSLGPTGILSTDTQYF.

The chain links TRBV20-1 to TRBJ1-6; the D gene TCRdb calls, TRBD1, cannot be checked with no DNA. CDR1 DFQATT and CDR2 SNEGSKA come from the germline V gene (reference sequence). CDR3 length: 14 amino acids. The CDR3 is CSAREGGENSPLHF.

The chain has TRBV24-1 and TRBJ2-1; the D call of TRBD2 rests on TCRdb alone, since no DNA is present to check it. The germline gives CDR1 KGHDR, CDR2 SFDVKD. CDR3 size: 14 residues. The CDR3 sequence is CATSDGGLRDEQFF.

This chain uses TRBV12-3 or TRBV12-4 with TRBJ2-3; the TRBD2 assignment by TCRdb is unverifiable without DNA. The CDR3 loop spans 18 amino acids. This CDR3 is CASSLTLRLAGSTDTQYF.

The CDR3 protein is CSTGGWGETQYF. This rearrangement joins TRBV29-1 to TRBJ2-5; with no DNA, the TCRdb D assignment of TRBD1 cannot be verified. Germline CDR1 reads SQVTM; CDR2 reads ANQGSEA. The CDR3 is 12 amino acids.

This chain joins TRBV20-1 and TRBJ2-2; TCRdb calls TRBD1, which cannot be checked without DNA. This CDR3 spans 15 amino acids. Germline CDR1 is DFQATT and CDR2 is SNEGSKA (reference sequence). The CDR3 is CSARARQKQTGELFF.